Given below is one T cell receptor beta chain in context. It has no known antigen specificity. The input lacks base qualities; no much larger clone sits a single base away. The patients had surgically resected primary melanoma that was considered potentially curable but at risk of metastatic recurrence. This sample is drawn from a study of primary melanoma T cells and metastatic recurrence (dated by TCRdb to the early 2020s). For the study in its entirety: A total of approximately 200 primary melanomas made up the cohort, all of stage T2 to T4 and more than 1 mm thick. The study tested whether T-cell fraction and T-cell repertoire clonality in primary melanoma tumors predicted patient outcome. Progression-free survival was the clinical outcome compared against the T-cell fraction measured by TCR beta sequencing. The sequencing-derived T-cell fraction was compared with histopathological grading of tumor-infiltrating lymphocytes. The investigation overall reported the following: Protection appeared to be conferred by a T-cell fraction above 20% regardless of ulceration status, mitotic rate or nodal disease. Tumor T-cell fraction was reported to predict progression-free survival independently of thickness, ulceration, mitotic rate and age. An effective T-cell-mediated antitumor response in primary melanoma was presented by the authors only as a suggestion rather than as a demonstrated mechanism. Compared with adding any other histopathological variable to tumor thickness, adding T-cell fraction reportedly produced a bigger improvement in progression-free survival prediction.

Looking up the germline V gene yields CDR1 ENHRY and CDR2 SYGVKD. Trimming costs V 2 bases and J 7 bases, and their ends lie 24 bases apart. Measured from the cysteine to the phenylalanine, the CDR3 is 17 residues long. The entry retains the CDR3 DNA only, 51 bases that are in frame from base 1. Receptors were amplified or captured by the immunoSEQ multiplex PCR assay. Primary melanoma tumor tissue underwent high-throughput sequencing of the T-cell receptor beta chain. As for the authors' bioinformatics: Among the repertoire analyses were the distribution of insertions and deletions and the sharing of TCRB CDR3 between samples. A gradient-boosted model ranked the predictive value of the T-cell fraction against histopathological variables. What TCRdb holds here is the immuneACCESS table cut down to in-frame rearrangements. Part of the clones is not present; checked against another copy, under half of the missing clones reflect an unresolved V gene, and the others are unexplained. The DNA gave D and trimming, while V, J and clone size come from that table. Within this sample are about 1,100 clones, with around 84% of them counted one time only. Of the sample, 35% is held by the ten largest clones.

The sequence links TRBV10-3 to TRBJ2-7, with TRBD1 as a weak D call on 5 bases. Sequencing was performed on melanoma tumor tissue. The TCR was taken from a human donor with melanoma. The CDR3 region has the sequence CAISEGGKGIAPWEQYF. In nucleotide form, the sequence is TGTGCCATCAGTGAGGGCGGTAAGGGGATAGCCCCCTGGGAGCAGTACTTC.